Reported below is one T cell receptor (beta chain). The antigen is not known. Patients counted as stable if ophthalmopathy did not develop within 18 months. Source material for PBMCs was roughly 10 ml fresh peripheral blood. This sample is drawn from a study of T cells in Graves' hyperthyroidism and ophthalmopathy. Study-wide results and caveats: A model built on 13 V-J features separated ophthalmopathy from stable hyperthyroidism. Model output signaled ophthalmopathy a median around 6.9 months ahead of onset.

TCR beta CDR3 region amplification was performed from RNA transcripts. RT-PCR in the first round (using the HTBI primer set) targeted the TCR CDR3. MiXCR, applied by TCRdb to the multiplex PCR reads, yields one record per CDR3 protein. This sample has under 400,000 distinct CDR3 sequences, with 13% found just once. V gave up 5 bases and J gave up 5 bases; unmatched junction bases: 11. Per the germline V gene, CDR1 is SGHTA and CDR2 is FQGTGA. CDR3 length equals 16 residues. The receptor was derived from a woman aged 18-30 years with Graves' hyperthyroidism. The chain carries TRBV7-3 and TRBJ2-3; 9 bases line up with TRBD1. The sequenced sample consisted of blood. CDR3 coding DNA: TGTGCCAGCAGCCCATTCCCCGGGACAGGGAGAGATACGCAGTATTTT. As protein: CASSPFPGTGRDTQYF. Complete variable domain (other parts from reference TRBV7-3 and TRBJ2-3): GAGVSQTPSNKVTEKGKYVELRCDPISGHTALYWYRQSLGQGPEFLIYFQGTGAADDSGLPNDRFFAVRPEGSVSTLKIQRTERGDSAVYLCASSPFPGTGRDTQYFGPGTRLTVL.